These T cell receptor beta chains were read from a single sample in a study of cytomegalovirus exposure and HLA in healthy donors. Produced via immunoSEQ multiplex PCR; TCRdb's table is partial and in-frame only. This table has around 180,000 clones, about 77% appearing once. The sequenced sample consisted of PBMCs. The receptors here all came from a woman aged 30 to 39 in good health and CMV-seropositive. CDR3s include the opening cysteine and the closing phenylalanine or tryptophan. The D gene is left open where the match is weak.

D,V,J,CDR3
TRBD2,TRBV19,TRBJ2-2,CASRDPGLTNTGELFF
TRBD1,TRBV5-1,TRBJ2-7,CASSLARDSNYEQYF
-,TRBV7-2,TRBJ1-2,CASSLRGNYGYTF
TRBD1,TRBV11-2,TRBJ2-3,CASSLPPRGSTDTQYF
TRBD1,TRBV5-1,TRBJ1-6,CASSRGQGNSPLHF
TRBD2,TRBV29-1,TRBJ2-2,CSVDGGGDSGTGELFF
TRBD1,TRBV11-2,TRBJ2-7,CASSTLKTGVHEQYF
TRBD2,TRBV2,TRBJ2-5,CASSGEGLGTQYF
TRBD2,TRBV29-1,TRBJ2-1,CSVVGASGIYEQFF
TRBD2,TRBV5-4,TRBJ2-5,CASSEAGGRGETQYF
TRBD2,TRBV2,TRBJ2-1,CASSEATSGRVSYNEQFF
-,TRBV19,TRBJ1-1,CASSIRTDNTEAFF
-,TRBV6-6,TRBJ1-2,CASSRSPGTRGYGYTF
TRBD1,TRBV7-2,TRBJ1-2,CASSLLRDRRYGYTF
-,TRBV6-1,TRBJ2-2,CASSSEGTGELFF
-,TRBV6-5,TRBJ2-7,CASSGGYEQYF
-,TRBV19,TRBJ2-1,CASRGRTSRLEQFF
-,TRBV10-3,-,CAISRDSGYEQYF
-,TRBV5-5,TRBJ2-1,CASSLAGSSYNEQFF
-,TRBV5-5,TRBJ1-1,CASSWGGAVETEAFF
TRBD2,TRBV7-9,TRBJ2-1,CSSSLRLAGGRNNEQFF
-,TRBV2,TRBJ1-5,CASSIRPTESNQPQHF